These T cell receptor beta chains were read from a single sample in a study of T cells in Graves' hyperthyroidism and ophthalmopathy. A single record per CDR3 protein comes from TCRdb applying MiXCR to the multiplex PCR reads. The sample lists about 480,000 distinct CDR3 sequences; roughly 24% were seen once. What was sequenced was blood. The source of these receptors is a woman under 40 with Graves' ophthalmopathy. Both conserved end residues are part of each CDR3. D genes are given only for firm matches. Part of the rows lack a size; the others show once, few, many or a class for expanded clones.

v_call	d_call	j_call	clone_size	cdr3_aa	cdr3_nt
TRBV7-2	.	TRBJ2-4	many	CASSKELAKNIQYF	TGTGCCAGCAGCAAAGAATTAGCCAAAAACATTCAGTACTTC
TRBV12-3/TRBV12-4	.	TRBJ1-2	few	CASSSWGRGGYTF	TGTGCCAGCAGTTCTTGGGGGCGGGGTGGCTACACCTTC
TRBV27	.	TRBJ2-2	many	CASSLFGYPGSLGGELFF	TGTGCCAGCAGTTTATTCGGTTACCCAGGGAGCTTAGGCGGGGAGCTGTTTTTT
TRBV30	.	TRBJ2-7	many	CAWDAYSYEQYF	TGTGCCTGGGACGCTTACTCCTACGAGCAGTACTTC
TRBV7-9	.	TRBJ1-3	.	CASSLGGDSGNTIYF	TGTGCCAGCAGCTTGGGGGGGGACTCTGGAAACACCATATATTTT
TRBV6-1	.	TRBJ1-1	few	CASSERVQSEAFF	TGTGCCAGCTCCGAAAGAGTCCAAAGTGAAGCTTTCTTT
TRBV7-8	.	TRBJ2-7	.	CASRRSTGTYEQYF	TGTGCCAGCAGGAGGTCGACAGGGACTTACGAGCAGTACTTC
TRBV2	.	TRBJ1-2	many	CASSEALVRVYGYTF	TGTGCCAGCAGTGAAGCGCTAGTCCGTGTCTATGGCTACACCTTC
TRBV7-2	.	TRBJ2-7	many	CASSSPRISYEQYF	TGTGCCAGCAGCTCTCCCAGGATATCCTACGAGCAGTACTTC
TRBV28	TRBD1	TRBJ1-2	once	CASSKLDRGYGYTF	TGTGCCAGCAGCAAACTTGACAGGGGCTATGGCTACACCTTC
TRBV7-9	TRBD1	TRBJ2-7	many	CASSTSGTGVGEQYF	TGTGCCAGCAGCACAAGCGGGACAGGGGTGGGCGAGCAGTACTTC
TRBV12-5	TRBD2	TRBJ2-3	many	CASGLVLAGVTDTQYF	TGTGCTAGTGGTTTGGTACTAGCGGGGGTCACAGATACGCAGTATTTT
TRBV5-1	.	TRBJ2-2	many	CASSLGISNTGELFF	TGCGCCAGCAGCTTGGGCATCTCGAACACCGGGGAGCTGTTTTTT
TRBV12-3/TRBV12-4	TRBD1	TRBJ1-2	many	CASSSRQGLGYGYTF	TGTGCCAGCAGTTCTAGACAGGGTTTAGGCTATGGCTACACCTTC
TRBV19	TRBD1	TRBJ1-1	few	CASSFGQVNTEAFF	TGTGCCAGTAGTTTCGGACAGGTGAACACTGAAGCTTTCTTT
TRBV13	TRBD1	TRBJ2-7	.	CASSPLGTEGYEQYF	TGTGCCAGCAGCCCCCTAGGGACAGAGGGCTACGAGCAGTACTTC
TRBV6-2/TRBV6-3	.	TRBJ2-7	many	CASSYYGGPEDEQYF	TGTGCCAGCAGTTACTACGGGGGGCCAGAGGACGAGCAGTACTTC
TRBV6-5	.	TRBJ2-7	.	CASSYSGRGRGIYEQYF	TGTGCCAGCAGTTACTCTGGTCGGGGGCGAGGAATATACGAGCAGTACTTC
TRBV12-3/TRBV12-4	.	TRBJ1-1	.	CASRKDIRTEAFF	TGTGCCAGCAGGAAGGACATCCGCACTGAAGCTTTCTTT
TRBV20-1	TRBD1	TRBJ1-1	.	CSAWTGGVNTEAFF	TGCAGTGCTTGGACAGGGGGAGTGAACACTGAAGCTTTCTTT
TRBV6-1	TRBD2	TRBJ2-7	many	CASSKLAGGPVRRYF	TGTGCCAGCAGTAAACTAGCGGGGGGCCCTGTTAGACGGTACTTC
TRBV5-1	.	TRBJ2-5	few	CASSSDNQETQYF	TGCGCCAGCAGCTCGGACAACCAAGAGACCCAGTACTTC
TRBV2	TRBD1	TRBJ2-5	.	CASSPRDRVQETQYF	TGTGCCAGCAGTCCCCGGGACAGGGTCCAAGAGACCCAGTACTTC
TRBV20-1	.	TRBJ1-5	many	CSAGSIGGNQPQHF	TGCAGTGCTGGGAGCATAGGGGGCAATCAGCCCCAGCATTTT
TRBV7-2	.	TRBJ1-6	.	CASSLAHRNSPLHF	TGTGCCAGCAGCTTAGCGCACAGAAATTCACCCCTCCACTTT
TRBV20-1	TRBD1	TRBJ1-1	few	CSVSRGTEAFF	TGCAGTGTTTCCAGGGGGACTGAAGCTTTCTTT
TRBV12-3/TRBV12-4	.	TRBJ2-5	few	CASSFVAGPQETQYF	TGTGCCAGCAGTTTTGTGGCGGGGCCACAAGAGACCCAGTACTTC
TRBV6-1	.	TRBJ2-7	few	CASSESLDTYDQYF	TGTGCCAGCAGTGAATCCCTCGACACTTACGATCAGTACTTC
TRBV6-1	TRBD1	TRBJ1-2	.	CAASQGGATNYGYTF	TGTGCCGCATCCCAGGGGGGGGCGACTAACTATGGCTACACCTTC
TRBV6-1	TRBD1	TRBJ1-1	few	CAGGQGAFTEAFF	TGTGCTGGGGGACAGGGGGCGTTCACTGAAGCTTTCTTT
TRBV9	TRBD2	TRBJ2-7	few	CASGPGGPYEQYF	TGTGCCAGCGGACCGGGGGGGCCTTACGAGCAGTACTTC
TRBV12-3/TRBV12-4	TRBD1	TRBJ1-1	many	CASGPGTGKGTEAFF	TGTGCCAGCGGTCCCGGGACAGGGAAAGGGACTGAAGCTTTCTTT
TRBV6-2/TRBV6-3	.	TRBJ2-1	many	CATRPSTGYNEQFF	TGTGCCACCCGCCCATCGACAGGTTACAATGAGCAGTTCTTC
TRBV10-3	.	TRBJ2-1	many	CAIKGSGLNEQFF	TGTGCCATCAAAGGGAGTGGTCTCAATGAGCAGTTCTTC
TRBV7-2	TRBD1	TRBJ1-1	many	CASSVTGGPNTEAFF	TGTGCCAGCAGCGTAACAGGGGGCCCGAACACTGAAGCTTTCTTT
TRBV6-1	TRBD1	TRBJ1-1	many	CASSQSGQGTFF	TGTGCCAGCAGCCAATCGGGACAGGGAACTTTCTTT
TRBV6-1	TRBD1	TRBJ2-5	many	CASSVDREETQYF	TGTGCCAGCAGTGTAGACAGGGAAGAGACCCAGTACTTC
TRBV19	.	TRBJ1-5	many	CASSITDSSNQPQHF	TGTGCCAGTAGTATAACAGACTCCAGCAATCAGCCCCAGCATTTT
TRBV4-3	.	TRBJ1-1	many	CASSQETLIRATEAFF	TGCGCCAGCAGCCAAGAGACGTTGATAAGGGCCACTGAAGCTTTCTTT
TRBV28	.	TRBJ1-3	many	CASSLGGHFSGNTIYF	TGTGCCAGCAGTTTAGGGGGTCATTTCTCTGGAAACACCATATATTTT
TRBV12-3/TRBV12-4	.	TRBJ1-1	few	CASSIESNLNTEAFF	TGTGCCAGCAGTATCGAGTCAAACCTGAACACTGAAGCTTTCTTT
TRBV27	TRBD2	TRBJ2-2	few	CASSFGLAGGRVTGELFF	TGTGCCAGCAGTTTTGGGCTAGCGGGGGGGCGAGTCACCGGGGAGCTGTTTTTT
TRBV6-2/TRBV6-3	TRBD1	TRBJ1-2	.	CASSLGQVHGYTF	TGTGCCAGCAGTTTGGGACAGGTCCATGGCTACACCTTC
TRBV7-8	.	TRBJ1-3	.	CASSLGYKGNTGNTIYF	TGTGCCAGCAGCTTAGGGTACAAGGGCAATACGGGAAACACCATATATTTT
TRBV6-1	.	TRBJ1-5	.	CASSEHGTLGGNQPQHF	TGTGCCAGCAGTGAACATGGTACGTTGGGAGGCAATCAGCCCCAGCATTTT
TRBV12-3/TRBV12-4	.	TRBJ1-5	.	CASSLFGGGDQPQHF	TGTGCCAGCAGTTTATTTGGGGGAGGGGATCAGCCCCAGCATTTT
TRBV28	.	TRBJ2-5	many	CASTGLGETQYF	TGTGCCAGCACAGGGTTGGGAGAGACCCAGTACTTC
TRBV2	TRBD1	TRBJ1-5	few	CASSEGGQGQRHPQHF	TGTGCCAGCAGTGAAGGAGGACAGGGGCAGCGTCACCCCCAGCATTTT
TRBV12-3/TRBV12-4	.	TRBJ1-5	.	CASSLEGMENQPQHF	TGTGCCAGCAGTTTAGAGGGCATGGAGAATCAGCCCCAGCATTTT
TRBV6-1	.	TRBJ2-7	many	CASRGDIPYEQYF	TGTGCCAGCAGGGGGGACATTCCCTACGAGCAGTACTTC
TRBV11-2	.	TRBJ1-1	many	CASSFRTHLLNTEAFF	TGTGCCAGCAGCTTTAGAACCCATCTCCTGAACACTGAAGCTTTCTTT
TRBV6-4	.	TRBJ1-2	.	CASSDGPHTTF	TGTGCCAGCAGTGACGGCCCCCACACCACCTTC
TRBV20-1	.	TRBJ1-2	many	CSAAGAYGYTF	TGCAGTGCCGCAGGGGCGTATGGCTACACCTTC
TRBV27	TRBD1	TRBJ1-2	many	CASSIYRGSGYTF	TGTGCCAGCAGTATATACAGGGGATCTGGCTACACCTTC
TRBV20-1	TRBD2	TRBJ2-7	many	CSAISAGIYEQYF	TGCAGTGCTATTTCAGCGGGGATCTACGAGCAGTACTTC
TRBV28	TRBD1	TRBJ2-7	few	CASSFGQGKYEQYF	TGTGCCAGCAGTTTTGGACAGGGAAAATACGAGCAGTACTTC
TRBV6-1	TRBD1	TRBJ1-1	many	CASSPGGVKNTEAFF	TGTGCCAGCAGTCCAGGGGGGGTAAAGAACACTGAAGCTTTCTTT
TRBV5-1	.	TRBJ1-1	many	CASSLGRGAGAEAFF	TGCGCCAGCAGCTTGGGGCGGGGCGCCGGGGCTGAAGCTTTCTTT
TRBV7-2	.	TRBJ2-7	many	CASSLSHSSSYEQYF	TGTGCCAGCAGCTTATCCCATTCGAGCTCCTACGAGCAGTACTTC